The 6 T cell receptor beta chains presented below share a single source sample, sequenced in a study of response to subunit inactivated influenza vaccine. TCRdb analysed the RT-PCR reads with MiXCR anew, one entry per CDR3 protein. The profile shows 500,000 to 550,000 distinct CDR3 sequences, around 7.7% of them singletons. Sequencing was performed on PBMCs from blood, taken less than 30 months after vaccination. The receptors derive from a man between 45 and 75 years old who received an inactivated influenza vaccine.

J is TRBJ2-1 and V is TRBV21-1. TRBV21-1 is a pseudogene segment. The CDR3 consists of 17 residues. The CDR3 nucleotides are TGTGCCAGCAGCAAAGCAGCCGGACAGGGGCCCTACAATGAGCAGTTCTTC. This encodes CASSKAAGQGPYNEQFF.

Only a few counts were recorded for this clonotype. The chain is built from TRBV20-1 and TRBJ2-7; 8 bases line up with TRBD1. J was trimmed by 7 bases and V by 4 bases; bases with no gene match: 12. Germline-derived CDR1 and CDR2 are DFQATT and SNEGSKA (reference sequence). CDR3 length: 14 amino acids. Here the CDR3 reads CSAIRADRASEQYF. CDR3 sequence (DNA): TGCAGTGCTATCAGGGCGGACAGGGCTTCAGAGCAGTACTTC.

This clonotype appeared many times. J is TRBJ2-3 and V is TRBV5-1; D ambiguous. V was shortened by 0 bases and J by 0 bases, with 8 bases between the two germline ends. Looked up from germline, CDR1 is SGHRS and CDR2 is YFSETQ. The CDR3 contains 15 residues. The CDR3 sequence is CASSLVGRSTDTQYF. DNA for the CDR3: TGCGCCAGCAGCTTGGTTGGCAGGAGCACAGATACGCAGTATTTT.

The rearrangement uses TRBV10-3 and TRBJ1-2; the D gene is possibly TRBD1 (6 bases). This CDR3 contains 14 residues. V lost 6 bases, J lost 2 bases, and 13 bases lay in between. Germline CDR1 reads ENHRY; CDR2 reads SYGVKD. This CDR3 reads CAIRTGTQNYGYTF. The CDR3 DNA reads as TGTGCCATCAGAACCGGGACACAGAACTATGGCTACACCTTC.

This clonotype was recorded a few times. V usage is TRBV3-1 and J usage is TRBJ2-3; TRBD2 agrees at 7 bases. Germline CDR1 reads LGHDT; CDR2 reads YNNKEL (reference sequence). Losses at the gene ends were 2 bases for V and 1 base for J; bases not matched to a gene: 9. The length of the CDR3 is 17 residues. CDR3 DNA: TGTGCCAGCAGCCAATGGATGGGAGGGGACGGCACAGATACGCAGTATTTT. This gives the protein CASSQWMGGDGTDTQYF.

The CDR3 region has the DNA TGTGCCAGCCGCGGGGACAGGGCTAAATGGGAGACCCAGTACTTC. Amino acid sequence: CASRGDRAKWETQYF. This chain links TRBV27 with TRBJ2-5; TRBD1 matches 9 bases. Germline V gene lookup returns CDR1 MNHEY and CDR2 SMNVEV (reference sequence). The CDR3 totals 15 residues. V lost 8 bases and J lost 5; bases outside the gene matches: 12.